This TCR beta chain was captured in a study of T cell clonality in common variable immunodeficiency. Study-level findings and limits: Common variable immunodeficiency TCR beta sequences reportedly had fewer deletions and N-nucleotide insertions. Compared with healthy controls, CVID subjects showed increased TCRbeta clonality, mostly in about a third.

As regards this clone: The target antigen is unknown. The CDR3 extends 3 residues past the end of the read, so its final part is completed from the germline J gene.

Equal genomic DNA amounts from CVID and control samples were sequenced. TCRdb's table, derived via immunoSEQ multiplex PCR, lists solely in-frame clones and lacks some. The sample holds fewer than 20,000 clones. In germline, CDR1 is LNHDA, CDR2 SQIVND (reference sequence). The CDR3 is 15 amino acids. The V end lost 4 bases, the J end lost 0 bases, and 9 bases lay between the germline ends. CVID meant reduced serum IgG, IgA and/or IgM plus specific antibody deficiency. Sequences were obtained from peripheral blood mononuclear cells. The J gene is TRBJ1-4, the V gene TRBV19; possible D gene TRBD1, 6 bases. The clonotype originates from a human donor with common variable immunodeficiency. Incomplete CDR3 DNA: TGTGCCAGTAGTAAAGGGACAACAACTAATGAAAAA. This translates into CASSKGTTTNEK. In full, the CDR3 is CASSKGTTTNEKLFF.